These 15 T cell receptor beta chains were all obtained from the same sample, sequenced in a study of blood T cell repertoires in COVID-19. TCRdb's copy holds only in-frame clones and misses some; the assay was immunoSEQ multiplex PCR. There are roughly 290,000 clones in the sample; approximately 90% occur only once, and 0.75% to 0.9% lies in the top ten. The source material was peripheral blood. The receptors derive from a man aged 30 to 39 with acute or convalescent COVID-19.

The rearrangement joins TRBV6-2 or TRBV6-3 to TRBJ2-5, with 7 bases matching TRBD1. The V gene's germline CDR1 is MNHEY and CDR2 SVGEGT. There are 15 residues in the CDR3. V shed 2 bases and J 4 bases; nucleotides not matched to a gene: 7. This CDR3 reads CASSYPQTGRETQYF. The CDR3 DNA reads as TGTGCCAGCAGTTACCCCCAGACAGGGAGAGAGACCCAGTACTTC.

The rearrangement links TRBV18 to TRBJ2-3; 9 bases fit TRBD1. Germline V gives CDR1 KGHSH, CDR2 LQKENI. The length of the CDR3 is 15 residues. The junction had 5 bases not matched to a gene; V was cut back by 4 bases and J by 3 bases. CDR3 DNA: TGTGCCAGCTCACTTTCCGGGACAGGGACAGATACGCAGTATTTT. It is translated as CASSLSGTGTDTQYF.

As for this clone: The junction departs from germline at one end; a sequencing error may be responsible. The J gene is TRBJ2-5, the V gene TRBV5-1; 8 nucleotides line up with TRBD1. The CDR3 has 14 residues. From germline, CDR1 is SGHRS and CDR2 YFSETQ. The CDR3 coding sequence is TGCGCCAGCAGCCTCGGACAGGGCCAAGACACCCAGTACTTC. Translating it yields CASSLGQGQDTQYF.

This chain joins TRBV7-8 and TRBJ1-1; 9 bases fit TRBD1. The trim removed 6 bases at V and 4 bases at J, leaving 3 bases unmatched. The CDR3 has 13 amino acids. CDR1 is SGHVS, CDR2 FQNEAQ, per germline. CDR3 region: CASRGQGGTEAFF. CDR3 in DNA: TGTGCCAGCAGGGGACAGGGAGGCACTGAAGCTTTCTTT.

The V and J genes are TRBV6-6 and TRBJ2-2; 8 bases are shared with TRBD2. J was trimmed by 5 bases and V by 0 bases; bases with no gene match: 2. The CDR3 consists of 15 residues. Per the germline V gene, CDR1 is MNHNY and CDR2 is SVGAGI (reference sequence). CDR3 region: CASSYSRGGTGELFF. CDR3 coding DNA: TGTGCCAGCAGTTACTCTCGGGGGGGGACCGGGGAGCTGTTTTTT.

This chain connects TRBV18 to TRBJ1-2, with D possibly TRBD1 on 6 matching bases. V was shortened by 3 bases and J by 0 bases, with 20 bases between the two germline ends. Germline V CDR1 and CDR2: KGHSH, LQKENI. The CDR3 spans 18 residues. Here the CDR3 reads CASSPETINRVTNYGYTF. CDR3 bases: TGTGCCAGCTCACCTGAGACTATAAACAGGGTAACTAACTATGGCTACACCTTC.

The gene calls are TRBV7-2 and TRBJ2-3, with a tentative D call TRBD2 (5 bases). Per germline, CDR1 SGHTA and CDR2 FQGNSA. V lost 1 base and J lost 4, with 9 bases in between. This CDR3 has 14 amino acids. CDR3 sequence (DNA): TGTGCCAGCAGCTTAGGGACTCAGCCAGATACGCAGTATTTT. The encoded protein is CASSLGTQPDTQYF.

The rearrangement joins TRBV7-9 to TRBJ1-4; D perhaps matches TRBD1 (6 bases). The CDR3 length is 15 residues. The germline CDR1 and CDR2 sequences are SEHNR and FQNEAQ (reference sequence). The V gene lost 5 bases and the J gene lost 8 bases, with 18 bases spanning the gap. The CDR3 loop is CASSPKGGSAEKLFF. CDR3 bases: TGTGCCAGCAGCCCTAAGGGGGGGTCGGCGGAAAAACTGTTTTTT. Full variable domain (outside the CDR3, taken from reference TRBV7-9 and TRBJ1-4): DTGVSQNPRHKITKRGQNVTFRCDPISEHNRLYWYRQTLGQGPEFLTYFQNEAQLEKSRLLSDRFSAERPKGSFSTLEIQRTEQGDSAMYLCASSPKGGSAEKLFFGSGTQLSVL.

This chain joins TRBV2 and TRBJ1-5; a weak D match, TRBD1 (6 bases). CDR3 length: 12 amino acids. V lost 6 bases and J 6 bases, leaving 9 bases between the germline ends. The germline V gene has CDR1 SNHLY and CDR2 FYNNEI. CDR3 sequence (DNA): TGTGCCAGCAGCCTAGGGGGTCAGCCCCAGCATTTT. Translation: CASSLGGQPQHF. The entire variable domain, with the rest obtained from reference TRBV2 and TRBJ1-5, is as follows: EPEVTQTPSHQVTQMGQEVILRCVPISNHLYFYWYRQILGQKVEFLVSFYNNEISEKSEIFDDQFSVERPDGSNFTLKIRSTKLEDSAMYFCASSLGGQPQHFGDGTRLSIL.

J is TRBJ2-1 and V is TRBV18; 9 positions match TRBD2. CDR1 KGHSH and CDR2 LQKENI come from the germline V gene. V was clipped by 2 bases and J by 0 bases; unmatched bases: 8. The CDR3 extends over 18 amino acids. The CDR3 region has the DNA TGTGCCAGCTCACCATCGACTAGCGGTTTAAGCTCCTACAATGAGCAGTTCTTC. Amino acid sequence: CASSPSTSGLSSYNEQFF.

CDR3 coding DNA: TGCGCCAGCAGCTTGGCTAGCGGGGCGGGAGATACGCAGTATTTT. Translated: CASSLASGAGDTQYF. The gene calls are TRBV5-1 and TRBJ2-3; 9 bases are a match to TRBD2. This CDR3 has 15 amino acids. The J segment lost 5 bases and the V segment lost 0 bases, leaving 4 bases of the junction unmatched. From germline, CDR1 is SGHRS and CDR2 YFSETQ.

The chain has TRBV6-4 and TRBJ1-5; perhaps TRBD1 as D (6 bases). The CDR3 covers 14 residues. V was pared by 5 bases and J by 2 bases, with 10 bases between. CDR1 is MRHNA, CDR2 SNTAGT, per germline. The CDR3 coding sequence is TGTGCCAGCAGTCCCGCAGGGGGCAATCAGCCCCAGCATTTT. It translates to CASSPAGGNQPQHF.

In this sample, this clone turned up once. The chain has TRBV10-2 and TRBJ1-4, with a tentative D call TRBD1 (6 bases). Germline lookup yields CDR1 WSHSY and CDR2 SAAADI. The CDR3 contains 14 residues. V was trimmed by 6 bases and J by 5 bases, leaving 13 bases between them. This CDR3 reads CASRRGTGNEKLFF. CDR3 nucleotides: TGCGCCAGCAGGAGGGGGACGGGGAATGAAAAACTGTTTTTT.

V is TRBV13 and J is TRBJ1-1, with 8 bases aligning to TRBD1. Germline CDR1 PRHDT, CDR2 FYEKMQ (reference sequence). The CDR3 is made up of 16 amino acids. The V and J ends lost 3 bases and 5 bases, in that order; junction bases with no gene match: 11. This CDR3 is CASSLIRDRRGTEAFF. The CDR3 region has the DNA TGTGCCAGCAGCTTGATCCGGGACAGGAGGGGAACTGAAGCTTTCTTT.

The chain employs TRBV4-1 and TRBJ2-5; TRBD2 matches 9 bases. Germline V gene sequence: CDR1 MGHRA, CDR2 YSYEKL. Germline trimming cut 0 bases from V and 4 bases from J; bases unmatched to any gene: 12. The CDR3 runs 18 residues. The CDR3 reads CASSQDFLAGLSGETQYF. The CDR3 bases are TGCGCCAGCAGCCAAGATTTTCTAGCGGGGCTGAGTGGAGAGACCCAGTACTTC.